The clone carrying this TCR beta chain was counted many times. The CDR3 sequence is 17 residues long. Germline lookup yields CDR1 MGHRA and CDR2 YSYEKL. The V and J ends lost 0 bases and 7 bases, in that order; junction bases with no gene match: 7. This sample was included in a study of early T cells in non-severe SARS-CoV-2 infection. The TCR library protocol was used to attach unique molecular identifiers. These identifiers were attached to individual cDNA molecules. Via MiXCR, TCRdb re-called the 5' RACE reads, giving one row per CDR3 protein. The sample lists 90,000 to 120,000 distinct CDR3 sequences; 11% were seen once.

Sequencing input: whole blood. The TCR comes from an adult who was a healthcare worker with PCR-confirmed SARS-CoV-2 infection or an uninfected control (not recorded which). This rearrangement joins TRBV4-1 to TRBJ2-2, with 11 bases identical to TRBD2. The CDR3 here is CASSQEASGRPDGELFF. DNA for the CDR3: TGCGCCAGCAGCCAAGAGGCTAGCGGGAGGCCGGACGGGGAGCTGTTTTTT.